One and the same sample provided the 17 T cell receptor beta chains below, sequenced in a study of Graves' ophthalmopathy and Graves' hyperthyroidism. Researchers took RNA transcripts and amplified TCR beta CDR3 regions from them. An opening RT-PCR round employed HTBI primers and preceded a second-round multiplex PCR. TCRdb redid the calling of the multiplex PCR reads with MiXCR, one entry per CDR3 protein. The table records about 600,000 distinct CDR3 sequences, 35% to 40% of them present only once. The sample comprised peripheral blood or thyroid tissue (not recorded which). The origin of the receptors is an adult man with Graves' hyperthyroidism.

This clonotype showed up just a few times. The CDR3 reads CASSRLGQRKVYGYTF. The CDR3 DNA sequence: TGTGCCAGCAGTCGCCTCGGACAGCGAAAAGTCTATGGCTACACCTTC. The chain has TRBV6-2 or TRBV6-3 and TRBJ1-2; tentatively, D is TRBD1 (6 bases). CDR3 length equals 16 residues. From germline, CDR1 is MNHEY and CDR2 SVGEGT. Trimming removed 5 bases from V and 4 bases from J, with 20 bases in between.

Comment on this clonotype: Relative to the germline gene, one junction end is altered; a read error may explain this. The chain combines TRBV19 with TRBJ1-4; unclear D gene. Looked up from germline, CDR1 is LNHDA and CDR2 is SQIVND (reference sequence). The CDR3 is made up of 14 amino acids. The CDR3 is CASSAISTHEKLFF. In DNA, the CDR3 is TGTGCCAGTTCCGCTATTTCAACTCATGAAAAACTGTTTTTT.

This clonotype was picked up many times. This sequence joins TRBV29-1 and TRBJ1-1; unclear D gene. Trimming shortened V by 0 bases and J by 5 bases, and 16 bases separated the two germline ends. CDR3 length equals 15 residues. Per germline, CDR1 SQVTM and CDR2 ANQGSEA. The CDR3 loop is CSVEDPGRSVTEAFF. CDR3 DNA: TGCAGCGTTGAAGATCCGGGCAGGAGTGTAACTGAAGCTTTCTTT.

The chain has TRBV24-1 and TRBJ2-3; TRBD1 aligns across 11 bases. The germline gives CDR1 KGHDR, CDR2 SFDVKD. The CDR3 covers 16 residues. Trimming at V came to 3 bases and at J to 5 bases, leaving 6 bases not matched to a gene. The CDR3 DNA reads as TGTGCCACCAGTGATCGGTGGACAGGGGGCTTAGATACGCAGTATTTT. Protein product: CATSDRWTGGLDTQYF.

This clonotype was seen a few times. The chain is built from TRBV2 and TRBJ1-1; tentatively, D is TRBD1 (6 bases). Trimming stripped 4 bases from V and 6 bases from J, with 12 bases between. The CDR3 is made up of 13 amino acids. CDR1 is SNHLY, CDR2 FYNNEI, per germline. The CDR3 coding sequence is TGTGCCAGCAGTGGGTCAGGGGTGGCTGAAGCTTTCTTT. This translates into CASSGSGVAEAFF.

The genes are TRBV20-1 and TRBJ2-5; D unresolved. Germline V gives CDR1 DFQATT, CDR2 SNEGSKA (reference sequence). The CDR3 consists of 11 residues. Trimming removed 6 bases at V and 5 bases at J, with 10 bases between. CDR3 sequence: CSAINSETQYF. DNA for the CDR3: TGCAGTGCCATAAACTCGGAGACCCAGTACTTC.

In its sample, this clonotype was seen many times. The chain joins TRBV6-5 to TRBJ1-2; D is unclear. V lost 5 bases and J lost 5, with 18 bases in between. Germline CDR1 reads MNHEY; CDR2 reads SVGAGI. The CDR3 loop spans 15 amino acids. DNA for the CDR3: TGTGCCAGCAGTGAACGGTCTCATCTGGAGTATGGCTACACCTTC. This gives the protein CASSERSHLEYGYTF.

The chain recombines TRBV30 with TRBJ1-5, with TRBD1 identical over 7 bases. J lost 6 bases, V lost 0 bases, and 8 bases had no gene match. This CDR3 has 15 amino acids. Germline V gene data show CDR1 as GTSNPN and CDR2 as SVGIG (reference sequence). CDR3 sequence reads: CAWSVQGSWGQPQHF. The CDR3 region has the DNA TGTGCCTGGAGTGTACAGGGGAGTTGGGGTCAGCCCCAGCATTTT. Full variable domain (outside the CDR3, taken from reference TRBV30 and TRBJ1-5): SQTIHQWPATLVQPVGSPLSLECTVEGTSNPNLYWYRQAAGRGLQLLFYSVGIGQISSEVPQNLSASRPQDRQFILSSKKLLLSDSGFYLCAWSVQGSWGQPQHFGDGTRLSIL.

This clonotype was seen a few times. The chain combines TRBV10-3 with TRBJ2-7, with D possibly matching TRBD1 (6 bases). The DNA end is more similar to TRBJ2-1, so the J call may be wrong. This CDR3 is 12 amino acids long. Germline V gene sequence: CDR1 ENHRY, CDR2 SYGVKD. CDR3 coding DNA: TGTGCCGCCGGTACAGGGACCCATGAGCAGTTCTTC. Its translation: CAAGTGTHEQFF.

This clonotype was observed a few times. CDR3 in DNA: TGTGCCAGCAGTCTACGGACAGGCTCTGGAAACACCATATATTTT. It encodes CASSLRTGSGNTIYF. The V gene is TRBV12-3 or TRBV12-4, the J gene TRBJ1-3; 7 nucleotides match TRBD1. The CDR3 has 15 amino acids. The J segment lost 0 bases and the V segment lost 5 bases, leaving 4 bases of the junction unmatched.

The CDR3 is CASSGDRGTTDTQYF. The CDR3 region has the DNA TGTGCCAGCAGTGGAGACAGGGGAACGACAGATACGCAGTATTTT. This chain links TRBV2 with TRBJ2-3; 8 bases align to TRBD1. Trimming at V came to 4 bases and at J to 3 bases, leaving 6 bases not matched to a gene. CDR1 and CDR2 from the germline V gene are SNHLY and FYNNEI. This CDR3 has 15 residues.

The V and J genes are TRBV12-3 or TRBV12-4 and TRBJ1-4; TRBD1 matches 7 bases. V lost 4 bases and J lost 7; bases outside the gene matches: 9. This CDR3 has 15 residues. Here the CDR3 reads CASSSQGKGIEKLFF. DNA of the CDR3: TGTGCCAGCAGTTCACAGGGGAAAGGGATTGAAAAACTGTTTTTT.

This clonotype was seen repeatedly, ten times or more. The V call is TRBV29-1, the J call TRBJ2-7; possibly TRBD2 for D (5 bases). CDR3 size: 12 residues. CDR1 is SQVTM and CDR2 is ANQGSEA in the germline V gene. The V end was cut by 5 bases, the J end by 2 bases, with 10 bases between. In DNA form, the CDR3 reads TGCAGCGTTACCGGGATTACCTACGAGCAGTACTTC. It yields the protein CSVTGITYEQYF.

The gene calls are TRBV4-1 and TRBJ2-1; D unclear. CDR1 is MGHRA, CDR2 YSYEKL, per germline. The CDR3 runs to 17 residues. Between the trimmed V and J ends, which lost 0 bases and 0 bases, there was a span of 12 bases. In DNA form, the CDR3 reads TGCGCCAGCAGCCAAGAGCTAAGCGAGAGCTCCTACAATGAGCAGTTCTTC. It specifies CASSQELSESSYNEQFF.

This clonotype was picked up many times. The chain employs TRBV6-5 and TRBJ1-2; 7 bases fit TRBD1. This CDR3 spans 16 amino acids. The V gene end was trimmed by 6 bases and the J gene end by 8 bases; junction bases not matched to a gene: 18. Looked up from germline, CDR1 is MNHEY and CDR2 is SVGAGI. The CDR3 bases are TGTGCCAGCAGACCGACTACCGGGACAGCAAAAGAGGGCTACACCTTC. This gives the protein CASRPTTGTAKEGYTF.

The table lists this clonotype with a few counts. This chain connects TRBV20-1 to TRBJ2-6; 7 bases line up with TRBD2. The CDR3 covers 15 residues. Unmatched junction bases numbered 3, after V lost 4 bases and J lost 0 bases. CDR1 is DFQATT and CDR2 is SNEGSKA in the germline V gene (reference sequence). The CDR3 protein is CSATGGSSGANVLTF. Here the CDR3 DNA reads TGCAGTGCTACCGGGGGGTCCTCTGGGGCCAACGTCCTGACTTTC.

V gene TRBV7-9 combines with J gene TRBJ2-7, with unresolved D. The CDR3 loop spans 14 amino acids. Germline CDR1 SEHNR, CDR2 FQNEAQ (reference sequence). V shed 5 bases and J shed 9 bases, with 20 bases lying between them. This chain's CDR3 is CASSQTSDPSWQYF. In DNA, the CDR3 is TGTGCCAGCAGCCAAACCTCGGACCCCTCGTGGCAGTACTTC. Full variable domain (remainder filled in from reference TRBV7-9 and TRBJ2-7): DTGVSQNPRHKITKRGQNVTFRCDPISEHNRLYWYRQTLGQGPEFLTYFQNEAQLEKSRLLSDRFSAERPKGSFSTLEIQRTEQGDSAMYLCASSQTSDPSWQYFGPGTRLTVT.